The entry below describes one T cell receptor beta chain. No antigen is known for it. This record belongs to a study of Ad26.COV2.S vaccination and SARS-CoV-2 variants. Study context: The study gave Ad26.COV2.S intramuscularly, once or twice 56 days apart. Findings and limits, study-wide: Reported post-vaccination CD8+ and CD4+ T cell responses to spike showed substantial breadth.

Assay used: immunoSEQ multiplex PCR; TCRdb lists only in-frame clones, some missing. This repertoire shows 350,000 to 500,000 clones, roughly nine tenths found once; its top ten account for about 2.4%. As for treatment: around 19 received Ad26.COV2.S at low or high dose, single or two shots; several received placebo; per-sample allocation not given. The samples were gathered on day 63 after the first injection of vaccine or placebo. As its vector, the vaccine had Ad26, which expressed Wuhan-strain SARS-CoV-2 spike. The V and J ends lost 1 base and 5 bases respectively, with 15 bases between them. The germline V gene encodes CDR1 SGHRS and CDR2 YFSETQ. This CDR3 contains 15 residues.

This sequence was found in a person between 18 and 59 years old who received the Ad26.COV2.S COVID-19 vaccine or a placebo. The sequenced sample was peripheral blood, obtained in a trial of Ad26.COV2.S vaccine versus placebo. This chain connects TRBV5-1 to TRBJ2-5, with D tentatively TRBD1 or TRBD2 (5 bases each). DNA for the CDR3: TGCGCCAGCAGCTTGAGGTGGGGGTTTGGGGAGACCCAGTACTTC. Translation gives CASSLRWGFGETQYF.